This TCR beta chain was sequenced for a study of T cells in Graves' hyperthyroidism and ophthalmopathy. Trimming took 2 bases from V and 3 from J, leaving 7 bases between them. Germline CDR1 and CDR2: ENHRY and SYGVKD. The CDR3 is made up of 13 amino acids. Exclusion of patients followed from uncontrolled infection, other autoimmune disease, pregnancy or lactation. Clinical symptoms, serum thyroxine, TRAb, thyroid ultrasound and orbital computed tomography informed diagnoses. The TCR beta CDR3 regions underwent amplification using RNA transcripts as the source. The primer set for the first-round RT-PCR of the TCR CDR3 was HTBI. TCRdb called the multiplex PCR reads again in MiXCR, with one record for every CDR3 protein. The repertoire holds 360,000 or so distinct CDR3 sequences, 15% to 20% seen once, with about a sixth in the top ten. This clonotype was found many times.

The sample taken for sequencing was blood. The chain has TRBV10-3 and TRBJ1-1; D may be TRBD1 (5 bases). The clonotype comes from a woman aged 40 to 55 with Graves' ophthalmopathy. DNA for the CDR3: TGTGCCATCAGTGAGGCACAGGACACTGAAGCTTTCTTT. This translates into CAISEAQDTEAFF.